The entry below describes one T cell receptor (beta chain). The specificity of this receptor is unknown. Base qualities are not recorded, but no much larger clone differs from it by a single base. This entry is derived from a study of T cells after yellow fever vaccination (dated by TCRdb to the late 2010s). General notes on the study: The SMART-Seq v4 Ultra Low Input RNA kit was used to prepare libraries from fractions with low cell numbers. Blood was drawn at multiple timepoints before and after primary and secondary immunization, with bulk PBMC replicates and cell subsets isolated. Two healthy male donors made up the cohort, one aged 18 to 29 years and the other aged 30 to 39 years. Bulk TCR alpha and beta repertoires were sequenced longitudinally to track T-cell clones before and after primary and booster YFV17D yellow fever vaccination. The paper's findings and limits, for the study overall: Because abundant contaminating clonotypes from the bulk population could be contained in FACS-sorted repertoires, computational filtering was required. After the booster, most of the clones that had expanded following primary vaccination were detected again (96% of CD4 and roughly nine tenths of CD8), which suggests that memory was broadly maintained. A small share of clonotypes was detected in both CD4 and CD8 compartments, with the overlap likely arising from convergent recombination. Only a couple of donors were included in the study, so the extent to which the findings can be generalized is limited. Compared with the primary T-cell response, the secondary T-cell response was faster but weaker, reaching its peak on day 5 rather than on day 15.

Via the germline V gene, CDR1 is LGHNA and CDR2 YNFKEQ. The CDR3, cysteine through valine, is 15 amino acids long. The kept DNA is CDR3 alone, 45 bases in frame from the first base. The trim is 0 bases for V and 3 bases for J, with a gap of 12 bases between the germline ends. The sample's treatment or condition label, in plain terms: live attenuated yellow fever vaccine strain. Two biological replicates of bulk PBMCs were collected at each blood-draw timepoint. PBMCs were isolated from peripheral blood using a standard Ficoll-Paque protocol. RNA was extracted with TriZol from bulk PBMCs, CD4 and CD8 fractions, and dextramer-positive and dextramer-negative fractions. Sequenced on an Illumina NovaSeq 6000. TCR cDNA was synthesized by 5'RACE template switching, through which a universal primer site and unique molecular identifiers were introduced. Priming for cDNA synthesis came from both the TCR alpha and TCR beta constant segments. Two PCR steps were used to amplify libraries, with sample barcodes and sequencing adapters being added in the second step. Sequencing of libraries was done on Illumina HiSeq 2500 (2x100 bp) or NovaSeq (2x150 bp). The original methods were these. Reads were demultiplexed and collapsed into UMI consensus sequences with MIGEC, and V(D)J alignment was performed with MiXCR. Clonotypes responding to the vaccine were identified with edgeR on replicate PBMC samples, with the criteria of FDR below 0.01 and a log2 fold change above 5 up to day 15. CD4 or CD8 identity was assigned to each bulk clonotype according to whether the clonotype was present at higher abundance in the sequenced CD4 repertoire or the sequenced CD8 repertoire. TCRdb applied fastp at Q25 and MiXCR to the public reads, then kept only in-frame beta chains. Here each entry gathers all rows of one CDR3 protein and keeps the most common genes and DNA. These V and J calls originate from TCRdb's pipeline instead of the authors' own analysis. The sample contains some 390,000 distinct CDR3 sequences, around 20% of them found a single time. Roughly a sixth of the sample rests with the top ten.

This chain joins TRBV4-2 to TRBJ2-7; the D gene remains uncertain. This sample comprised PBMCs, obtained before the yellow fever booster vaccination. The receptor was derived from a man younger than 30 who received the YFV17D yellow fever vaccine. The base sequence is TGTGCCAGCAGCCAAGACGTTGCGGCGAACTACGAGCAGTACGTC. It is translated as CASSQDVAANYEQYV.